This TCR beta chain appears in the sequencing data of a study of cytomegalovirus exposure and HLA in healthy donors. This PCR relied on a set of 60 Vbeta primers and 13 Jbeta primers. Clones were read by immunoSEQ multiplex PCR, and TCRdb kept only the in-frame ones, dropping some. The sample lists 150,000 to 200,000 clones; about 75% were seen once. Only one count was recorded for this clone. What was sequenced was PBMCs. This receptor was taken from a female donor in good health and CMV-seronegative.

CDR3 amino acids: CAWNAGGGFYEQYF. In nucleotides, the CDR3 is TGTGCCTGGAATGCAGGGGGCGGGTTTTACGAGCAGTACTTC. The V and J genes are TRBV30 and TRBJ2-7; TRBD1 matches at 8 bases. The germline gives CDR1 GTSNPN, CDR2 SVGIG (reference sequence). The CDR3 is 14 residues long. Trimming took 4 bases from V and 4 from J; bases not matched to a gene: 9.